This TCR beta chain was sequenced during a study of blood T cell repertoires in COVID-19. Overall study context: Acute and convalescent COVID-19 samples came from the United States, Italy and Spain.

Germline CDR1 reads SEHNR; CDR2 reads FQNEAQ (reference sequence). With V trimmed by 2 bases and J by 5 bases, 3 bases remained unmatched. The CDR3 has 14 residues. Method: immunoSEQ multiplex PCR; TCRdb's copy keeps in-frame clones and lacks some. The table includes roughly 200,000 clones, around 86% detected once. Participants were placed into cohorts based on the clinical history they reported. The rearrangement joins TRBV7-9 to TRBJ2-1; 7 nucleotides agree with TRBD2. The TCR comes from a middle-aged man with acute COVID-19. The sequencing sample was made of PBMCs or T cells enriched from blood (not recorded which). The CDR3 reads CASSLHGLDNEQFF. CDR3 DNA sequence: TGTGCCAGCAGCTTACACGGACTAGACAATGAGCAGTTCTTC.